These 20 T cell receptor beta chains came from one sample sequenced in a study of CD8 T cells in Susac syndrome. Reverse transcription of about 0.45 to 1 ug RNA used random hexamers. MiXCR, run by TCRdb on the immunoSEQ multiplex PCR reads, gives a single entry per CDR3 protein. In the table there are some 180,000 distinct CDR3 sequences, roughly 94% of which are singletons. Material: CD4+ T cells from PBMCs. The origin of the receptors is a human donor with Susac syndrome.

This clonotype has only one observation. The gene calls are TRBV20-1 and TRBJ2-5; 9 bases are shared with TRBD1. With 6 bases clipped from V and 2 bases from J, the junction kept 7 bases outside the gene matches. This CDR3 spans 14 amino acids. CDR1 and CDR2 (germline): DFQATT, SNEGSKA (reference sequence). Here the CDR3 DNA reads TGCAGTGCGAGGGACAGGGTTAGGCAAGAGACCCAGTACTTC. Its translation is CSARDRVRQETQYF.

The chain is built from TRBV20-1 and TRBJ2-3; D is uncertain. This CDR3 contains 14 residues. V was cut by 3 bases and J by 0 bases, with 10 bases left in between. Germline V lookup: CDR1 DFQATT, CDR2 SNEGSKA (reference sequence). CDR3 DNA sequence: TGCAGTGCTAGTTCCGGGTCTAGCACAGATACGCAGTATTTT. As protein: CSASSGSSTDTQYF.

The rearrangement uses TRBV7-2 and TRBJ2-5, with D unclear. Germline-derived CDR1 and CDR2 are SGHTA and FQGNSA. This CDR3 comprises 14 residues. V lost 5 bases to trimming and J lost 0 bases, with 10 bases between them. The CDR3 region is CASSPEMYQETQYF. The CDR3 DNA follows: TGTGCCAGCAGCCCAGAAATGTACCAAGAGACCCAGTACTTC.

The gene calls are TRBV2 and TRBJ1-2; 8 positions match TRBD1. The CDR3 spans 12 residues. Germline V gene sequence: CDR1 SNHLY, CDR2 FYNNEI. V was pared by 5 bases and J by 8 bases, with 4 bases of the junction left unmatched. CDR3 residues: CASSRTGPGYTF. In nucleotides, the CDR3 is TGTGCCAGCAGTCGGACAGGGCCCGGCTACACCTTC.

The genes are TRBV28 and TRBJ2-3; 9 nucleotides line up with TRBD2. V trimming: 2 bases; J trimming: 1 base; junction bases outside the gene matches: 13. The CDR3 spans 19 residues. Germline V lookup: CDR1 MDHEN, CDR2 SYDVKM. Here the CDR3 reads CASSLVVAGEGIRTDTQYF. The CDR3 DNA reads TGTGCCAGCAGTTTAGTAGTAGCGGGAGAGGGAATTCGCACAGATACGCAGTATTTT.

The chain links TRBV6-1 to TRBJ2-6; possibly TRBD1 or TRBD2 for D (5 bases each). The CDR3 has 12 amino acids. Germline CDR1 MNHNS, CDR2 SASEGT. Trimming took off 1 base at V and 12 bases at J, with 7 bases between the two ends. CDR3 loop: CASSEVGTVLTF. The CDR3 nucleotides read TGTGCCAGCAGTGAAGTTGGGACCGTCCTGACTTTC.

The genes are TRBV12-3 or TRBV12-4 and TRBJ1-2, with TRBD1 identical over 7 bases. The CDR3 contains 12 residues. Losses at the gene ends were 6 bases for V and 8 bases for J; bases not matched to a gene: 6. CDR3 DNA sequence: TGTGCCAGCAGCCTGACAGGGCGAGGCTACACCTTC. Amino acid sequence: CASSLTGRGYTF.

The rearrangement uses TRBV18 and TRBJ2-7; TRBD1 matches 7 bases. This CDR3 has 15 residues. Germline lookup yields CDR1 KGHSH and CDR2 LQKENI. J was trimmed by 2 bases and V by 2 bases; bases with no gene match: 6. The CDR3 DNA reads as TGTGCCAGCTCACCATCGGACAGGACAGCCTACGAGCAGTACTTC. Translation: CASSPSDRTAYEQYF. The complete variable domain, with remaining parts taken from reference TRBV18 and TRBJ2-7, reads NAGVMQNPRHLVRRRGQEARLRCSPMKGHSHVYWYRQLPEEGLKFMVYLQKENIIDESGMPKERFSAEFPKEGPSILRIQQVVRGDSAAYFCASSPSDRTAYEQYFGPGTRLTVT.

V is TRBV7-9 and J is TRBJ2-7, with 7 bases aligning to TRBD2. V was pared by 3 bases and J by 3 bases, with 5 bases of the junction left unmatched. Germline V lookup: CDR1 SEHNR, CDR2 FQNEAQ (reference sequence). CDR3 length equals 14 residues. The DNA for the CDR3 is TGTGCCAGCAGCTTTCGCGGGAGAGGCTACGAGCAGTACTTC. This encodes CASSFRGRGYEQYF.

In its sample, this clonotype was seen once. The J gene is TRBJ1-1, the V gene TRBV7-8, with 9 positions matching TRBD1. The CDR3 consists of 13 residues. V lost 5 bases and J lost 5; bases outside the gene matches: 3. Germline CDR1 reads SGHVS; CDR2 reads FQNEAQ. The CDR3 protein is CASSLDRGTEAFF. The CDR3 nucleotides read TGTGCCAGCAGCCTCGACAGGGGGACTGAAGCTTTCTTT.

The rearrangement uses TRBV4-2 and TRBJ2-7; 10 bases match TRBD1. V lost 0 bases, J lost 5 bases, and 7 bases stayed unmatched. Germline-derived CDR1 and CDR2 are LGHNA and YNFKEQ. The length of the CDR3 is 16 residues. CDR3 sequence reads: CASSQDLTGGMNEQYF. CDR3 DNA sequence: TGTGCCAGCAGCCAAGATCTGACAGGGGGCATGAACGAGCAGTACTTC.

V is TRBV15 and J is TRBJ2-1, with D unresolved. The length of the CDR3 is 12 residues. Trimming removed 5 bases at V and 9 bases at J, with 11 bases between. The germline V gene encodes CDR1 LNHNV and CDR2 YYDKDF (reference sequence). DNA of the CDR3: TGTGCCACCAGCGCCTATCTTTCTGAGCAGTTCTTC. Its protein product is CATSAYLSEQFF.

The genes are TRBV20-1 and TRBJ1-5, with TRBD1 matching 8 bases. The V gene's germline CDR1 is DFQATT and CDR2 SNEGSKA (reference sequence). This CDR3 spans 15 amino acids. V was clipped by 1 base and J by 3 bases; unmatched bases: 5. The CDR3 coding sequence is TGCAGTGCTAGAGTTCCAGGGGGCATCAATCAGCCCCAGCATTTT. It specifies CSARVPGGINQPQHF.

V usage is TRBV4-1 and J usage is TRBJ1-5, with D hard to call. The CDR3 is 17 residues long. V lost 2 bases and J 1 base, leaving 15 bases between the germline ends. Germline CDR1 reads MGHRA; CDR2 reads YSYEKL. CDR3 coding DNA: TGCGCCAGCAGCCAAATGCCCAGACGGTTAAGCAATCAGCCCCAGCATTTT. It codes for CASSQMPRRLSNQPQHF.

The gene calls are TRBV7-2 and TRBJ2-1; 8 nucleotides line up with TRBD1. The CDR3 consists of 14 residues. CDR1 is SGHTA, CDR2 FQGNSA, per germline. Germline trimming cut 7 bases from V and 6 bases from J; bases unmatched to any gene: 8. This chain's CDR3 is CASKRQGLGNEQFF. The CDR3 coding sequence is TGTGCCAGCAAACGACAGGGGTTGGGCAATGAGCAGTTCTTC.

The V call is TRBV12-3 or TRBV12-4, the J call TRBJ1-2; TRBD1 matches at 8 bases. The ends lost 5 bases at V and 6 bases at J; junction bases unmatched: 5. The length of the CDR3 is 13 residues. The CDR3, as DNA: TGTGCCAGCAGTCCCCAGACAGGGGATGGCTACACCTTC. This translates into CASSPQTGDGYTF.

V is TRBV5-1 and J is TRBJ1-1; D gene unclear. Looked up from germline, CDR1 is SGHRS and CDR2 is YFSETQ. This CDR3 contains 14 residues. The V end was cut by 2 bases, the J end by 3 bases, with 11 bases between. For the CDR3, the DNA is TGCGCCAGCAGCTTTTCAGGCCCCCACACTGAAGCTTTCTTT. Encoded protein: CASSFSGPHTEAFF.

This chain joins TRBV9 and TRBJ1-2; D is possibly TRBD1 (6 bases). This CDR3 has 14 residues. In germline, CDR1 is SGDLS, CDR2 YYNGEE. V gave up 0 bases and J gave up 2 bases, with 8 bases separating them. For the CDR3, the DNA is TGTGCCAGCAGCGTAGTCGGGGGCAACTATGGCTACACCTTC. It is translated as CASSVVGGNYGYTF.

As regards this clonotype: A read error may produce the germline difference seen at one junction end. V and J are TRBV20-1 and TRBJ1-3; D is unresolved. This CDR3 region has 17 residues. Germline values: CDR1 DFQATT, CDR2 SNEGSKA (reference sequence). CDR3 DNA: TGCAGTGCTAGAGTGCCGGCGGGCCTATCCTCTGAAAACACCATATATTTT. Translated: CSARVPAGLSSENTIYF.

The chain recombines TRBV28 with TRBJ2-1; 8 bases fit TRBD2. This CDR3 is built from 16 residues. Germline-derived CDR1 and CDR2 are MDHEN and SYDVKM. V shed 6 bases and J 6 bases; nucleotides not matched to a gene: 13. Written as DNA, the CDR3 is TGTGCCAGCAGCCGTATGGGGGGCGGGAGGTTCAATGAGCAGTTCTTC. As protein: CASSRMGGGRFNEQFF.